The entry that follows covers one T cell receptor (beta chain) sequence. Its antigen is as yet unknown. TCRdb itself ran the 5' RACE reads through MiXCR, one entry per CDR3 protein. The sample yields around 690,000 distinct CDR3 sequences, around 20% seen once. This CDR3 has 13 amino acids. The germline V and J ends were trimmed by 5 bases and 1 base, with 7 bases remaining between them. Germline V CDR1 and CDR2: KGHDR, SFDVKD. This sample is drawn from a study of identical twins. The donors were all healthy and Caucasian. Findings and caveats of the study: Possibly, invariant MAIT and iNKT cells partly confounded zero-insertion analyses.

These same data were also listed under a study on T cells expressing NK-cell markers. That paper adds: Seropositivity for HCMV was found in seven of the eight sequenced donors, with one seronegative.

The chain recombines TRBV24-1 with TRBJ1-1; D is unresolved. This clonotype originated in a woman between 18 and 29 years old in good health. Sequenced: PBMCs. The CDR3 sequence: CATSGWRNTEAFF. CDR3 sequence (DNA): TGTGCCACCAGTGGGTGGAGGAACACTGAAGCTTTCTTT.